The 3 T cell receptor beta chains reported below all come from one sample, sequenced in a study of follicular helper T cells after annual influenza vaccination. The time point was: 2014-2015 season, 7 days after vaccination. Profiling relied on immunoSEQ multiplex PCR, and the TCRdb table lists in-frame clones only, not all of them. Among 9,900 or so clones listed, around 83% were seen once. This specimen was CXCR5- memory CD4+ T cells sorted from blood, taken 7 days after influenza vaccination. The receptor set was obtained from an adult who received the influenza vaccine.

This chain links TRBV29-1 with TRBJ2-3; no reliable D call. Germline assignment: CDR1 SQVTM and CDR2 ANQGSEA. The CDR3 extends over 12 amino acids. V was clipped by 4 bases and J by 5 bases, with 10 bases between them. CDR3 DNA: TGCAGCGTTGCTACCGTGAGAGATACGCAGTATTTT. This translates into CSVATVRDTQYF.

This clone has more than one count but fewer than ten. The gene calls are TRBV5-1 and TRBJ2-7, with D possibly matching TRBD1 (6 bases). Germline lookup yields CDR1 SGHRS and CDR2 YFSETQ. The CDR3 is 13 amino acids. Trimming stripped 4 bases from V and 5 bases from J, with 13 bases between. CDR3 sequence: CASSQGSMDEQYF. For the CDR3, the DNA is TGCGCCAGCAGCCAGGGGAGTATGGACGAGCAGTACTTC.

This clone has just a few counts. V and J are TRBV28 and TRBJ1-2; D is unclear. This CDR3 contains 11 residues. Trimming took 5 bases from V and 2 from J, leaving 3 bases between them. CDR1 is MDHEN, CDR2 SYDVKM, per germline. CDR3 loop: CASSVNYGYTF. Written as DNA, the CDR3 is TGTGCCAGCAGTGTAAACTATGGCTACACCTTC.